Detailed here is one T cell receptor beta chain. The entry originates in a study of shared clonotypes between healthy human individuals. Whole-study context: CD8 memory received one plate per donor, CD8 naive two, CD4 memory three and CD4 naive three.

The naive CD8 fraction comprised CD45RO-negative cells positively selected for CCR7 and excluded terminally differentiated effector memory CD45RA+ cells. Among the donors, all were Caucasian adults who lived in Nashville, Tennessee. Looked up from germline, CDR1 is SGHTA and CDR2 is FQGTGA. The CDR3 sequence is 15 residues long. The trim removed 2 bases at V and 2 bases at J, leaving 3 bases unmatched. Sequenced by immunoSEQ multiplex PCR; TCRdb stores in-frame clones only, minus some. The sample lists millions of clones, approximately 94% occurring once. The V gene is TRBV7-3, the J gene TRBJ2-3; 8 positions agree with TRBD2. The clonotype originates from a man between 18 and 29 years old in good health. Some clones in this sample may be carry-over from other donors' samples. The sample taken for sequencing was naive CD8+ T cells from PBMCs. CDR3 sequence reads: CASSLGGRITDTQYF. CDR3 nucleotides: TGTGCCAGCAGCTTAGGCGGGAGGATCACAGATACGCAGTATTTT.